This T cell receptor beta chain was recorded in a study of cytomegalovirus exposure and HLA in healthy donors (dated by TCRdb to 2015 to 2018). For context, the study as a whole: According to a later analysis, the 100 to 150 validation repertoires were produced on the same platform as the 700 or so repertoires of the first cohort. The aim of the study was to test whether cataloging public T cell receptors could identify signatures of past pathogen exposure. Along with the approximately 650-subject first cohort, a separate validation cohort of approximately 110 different subjects was used. To predict cytomegalovirus infection status, the study brought together high-throughput TCR immunosequencing, statistical association of individual TCRs with disease status, and machine learning. Study-wide findings and limitations: The study gave a list of 150 to 200 TCR beta chains associated with cytomegalovirus. Of the cluster scores, about 94% were above 0 in a later analysis, which found that TCRs clustered in the first cohort also tended to co-occur in the 120 or so validation repertoires. In both the original and validation cohorts, the classifier was reported to diagnose cytomegalovirus status with high specificity and sensitivity. A later analysis had no HLA typing for the validation cohort, so co-occurrence there was scored across all 110 or so repertoires. Across donors, most TCR sequences were observed very rarely, whereas some public TCRs were present in many individuals. A few of the identified cytomegalovirus-associated TCR beta chains were confirmed in vitro to be specific for cytomegalovirus antigens. According to the authors, the approach could potentially be generalized to other disease states and immunological phenotypes.

The donors belonged to the validation cohort of approximately 130 subjects, which was separate from the approximately 700-subject first cohort. Library prep was done by the immunoSEQ multiplex PCR assay. The paper's data handling went like this. A statistical classification framework was developed to diagnose cytomegalovirus status using the catalog of TCR beta chain sequences. TCRdb limited this immuneACCESS table to in-frame rearrangements with V and J called. A share of clones is missing; checked studies link under half to unresolved V genes, and the rest is unexplained. V, J and clone size were drawn from that table, and D and trimming were deduced from the DNA. Present in this sample are 130,000 to 150,000 clones, 88% of which were seen just once. The top ten clones comprise roughly 7.7% of the sample. CDR1 SGHNT and CDR2 YYREEE are derived from the germline V gene (reference sequence). V sheds 0 bases and J sheds 8 bases, leaving 8 bases between their ends. From cysteine to phenylalanine, the CDR3 is 13 amino acids long. Of all the DNA, just the CDR3 is kept, 39 bases in frame from base 1.

Note on this clone: Its recognized antigen is unknown. No base quality values were provided; no much bigger clone lies one nucleotide off.

This sequence was found in a woman aged 18 to 35 in good health and CMV-seropositive. The sample taken for sequencing was PBMCs. The V and J segments used are TRBV5-4 and TRBJ1-4; the D gene is not confidently resolved. The nucleotide sequence reads TGTGCCAGCAGCTTGGGTCCCGAGGAAAAACTGTTTTTT. This yields the protein CASSLGPEEKLFF.